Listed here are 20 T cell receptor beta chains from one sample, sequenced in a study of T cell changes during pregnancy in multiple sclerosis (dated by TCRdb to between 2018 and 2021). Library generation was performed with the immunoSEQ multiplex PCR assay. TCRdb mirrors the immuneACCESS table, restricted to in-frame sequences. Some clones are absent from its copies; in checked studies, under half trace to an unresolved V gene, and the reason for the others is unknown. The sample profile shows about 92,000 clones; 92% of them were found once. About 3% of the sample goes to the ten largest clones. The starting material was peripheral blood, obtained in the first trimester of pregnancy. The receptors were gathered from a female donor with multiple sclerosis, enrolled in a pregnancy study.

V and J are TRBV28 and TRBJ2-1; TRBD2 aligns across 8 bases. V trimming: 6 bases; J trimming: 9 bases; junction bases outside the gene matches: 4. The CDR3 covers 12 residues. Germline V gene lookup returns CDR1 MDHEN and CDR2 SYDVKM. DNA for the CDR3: TGTGCCAGCAGCGGACTAGCCCGTGAGCAGTTCTTC. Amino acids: CASSGLAREQFF.

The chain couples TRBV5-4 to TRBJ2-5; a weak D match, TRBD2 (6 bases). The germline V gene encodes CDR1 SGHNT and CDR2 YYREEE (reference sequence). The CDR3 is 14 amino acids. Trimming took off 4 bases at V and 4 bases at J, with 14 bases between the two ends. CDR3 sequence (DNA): TGTGCCAGCAGCCCTCGGGACTCCCGAGAGACCCAGTACTTC. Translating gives CASSPRDSRETQYF. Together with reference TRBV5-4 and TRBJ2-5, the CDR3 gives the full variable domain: ETGVTQSPTHLIKTRGQQVTLRCSSQSGHNTVSWYQQALGQGPQFIFQYYREEENGRGNFPPRFSGLQFPNYSSELNVNALELDDSALYLCASSPRDSRETQYFGPGTRLLVL.

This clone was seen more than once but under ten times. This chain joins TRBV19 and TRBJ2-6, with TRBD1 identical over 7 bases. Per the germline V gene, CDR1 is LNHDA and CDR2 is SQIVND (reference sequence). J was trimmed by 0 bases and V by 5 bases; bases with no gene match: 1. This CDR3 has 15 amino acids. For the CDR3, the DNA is TGTGCCAGTAGTCCAGGGGGCTCTGGGGCCAACGTCCTGACTTTC. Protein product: CASSPGGSGANVLTF. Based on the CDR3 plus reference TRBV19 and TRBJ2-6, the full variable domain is DGGITQSPKYLFRKEGQNVTLSCEQNLNHDAMYWYRQDPGQGLRLIYYSQIVNDFQKGDIAEGYSVSREKKESFPLTVTSAQKNPTAFYLCASSPGGSGANVLTFGAGSRLTVL.

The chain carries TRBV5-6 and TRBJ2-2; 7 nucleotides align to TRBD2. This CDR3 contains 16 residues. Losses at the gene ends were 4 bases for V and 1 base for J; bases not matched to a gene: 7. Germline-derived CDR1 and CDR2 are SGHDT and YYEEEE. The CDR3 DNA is TGTGCCAGCAGCATCCAAGGGGAGGGGAACACCGGGGAGCTGTTTTTT. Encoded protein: CASSIQGEGNTGELFF.

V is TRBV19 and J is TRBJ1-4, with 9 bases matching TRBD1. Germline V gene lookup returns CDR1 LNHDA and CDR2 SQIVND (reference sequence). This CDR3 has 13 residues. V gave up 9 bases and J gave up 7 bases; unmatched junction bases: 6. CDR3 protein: CASRGQGLEKLFF. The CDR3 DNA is TGTGCCAGCCGGGGACAGGGTCTTGAAAAACTGTTTTTT.

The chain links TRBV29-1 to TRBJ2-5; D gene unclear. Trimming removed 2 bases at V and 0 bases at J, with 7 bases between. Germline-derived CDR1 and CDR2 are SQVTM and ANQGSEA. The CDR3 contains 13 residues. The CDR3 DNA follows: TGCAGCGTTGAATTACAGAACCAAGAGACCCAGTACTTC. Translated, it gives CSVELQNQETQYF. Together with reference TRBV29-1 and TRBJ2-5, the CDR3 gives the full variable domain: SAVISQKPSRDICQRGTSLTIQCQVDSQVTMMFWYRQQPGQSLTLIATANQGSEATYESGFVIDKFPISRPNLTFSTLTVSNMSPEDSSIYLCSVELQNQETQYFGPGTRLLVL.

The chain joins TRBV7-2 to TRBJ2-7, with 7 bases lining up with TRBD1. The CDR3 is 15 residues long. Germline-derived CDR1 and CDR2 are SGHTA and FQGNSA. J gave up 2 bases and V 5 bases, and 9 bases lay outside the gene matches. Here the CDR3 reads CASSIRQGGPYEQYF. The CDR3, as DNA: TGTGCCAGCAGCATAAGACAGGGCGGGCCCTACGAGCAGTACTTC. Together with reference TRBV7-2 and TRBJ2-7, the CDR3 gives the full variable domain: GAGVSQSPSNKVTEKGKDVELRCDPISGHTALYWYRQSLGQGLEFLIYFQGNSAPDKSGLPSDRFSAERTGGSVSTLTIQRTQQEDSAVYLCASSIRQGGPYEQYFGPGTRLTVT.

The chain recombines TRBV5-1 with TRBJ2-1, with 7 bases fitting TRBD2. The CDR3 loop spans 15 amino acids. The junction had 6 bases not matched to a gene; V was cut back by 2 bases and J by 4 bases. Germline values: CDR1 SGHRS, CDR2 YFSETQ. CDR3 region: CASSFPAGAYNEQFF. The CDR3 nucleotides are TGCGCCAGCAGCTTTCCGGCGGGAGCGTACAATGAGCAGTTCTTC.

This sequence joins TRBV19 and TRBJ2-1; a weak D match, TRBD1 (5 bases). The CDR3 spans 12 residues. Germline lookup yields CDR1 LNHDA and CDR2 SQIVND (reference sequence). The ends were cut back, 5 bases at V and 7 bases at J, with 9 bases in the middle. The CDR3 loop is CASSWGLNEQFF. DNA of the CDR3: TGTGCCAGTAGTTGGGGCCTAAATGAGCAGTTCTTC.

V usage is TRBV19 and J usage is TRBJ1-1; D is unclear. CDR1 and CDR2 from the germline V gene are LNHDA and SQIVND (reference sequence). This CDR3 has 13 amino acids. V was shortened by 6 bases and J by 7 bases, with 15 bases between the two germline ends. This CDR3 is CASSPTKRGEAFF. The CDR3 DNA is TGTGCCAGTAGCCCTACTAAGCGGGGTGAAGCTTTCTTT.

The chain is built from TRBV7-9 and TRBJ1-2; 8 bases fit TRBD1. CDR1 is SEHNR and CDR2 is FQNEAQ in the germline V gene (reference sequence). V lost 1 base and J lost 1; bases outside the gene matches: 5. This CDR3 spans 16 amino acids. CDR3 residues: CASSLVKTGGNYGYTF. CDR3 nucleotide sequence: TGTGCCAGCAGCTTAGTGAAAACAGGGGGTAACTATGGCTACACCTTC.

CDR3 sequence (DNA): TGTGCCACCAGCAGAGATGGGACAGGGGGCGAGGAGCAGTACTTC. Protein sequence: CATSRDGTGGEEQYF. The chain couples TRBV15 to TRBJ2-7, with 12 bases that match TRBD1. V gave up 0 bases and J gave up 7 bases; unmatched junction bases: 4. The CDR3 covers 15 residues. The germline CDR1 and CDR2 sequences are LNHNV and YYDKDF (reference sequence). The whole variable domain, filled in from reference TRBV15 and TRBJ2-7, reads DAMVIQNPRYQVTQFGKPVTLSCSQTLNHNVMYWYQQKSSQAPKLLFHYYDKDFNNEADTPDNFQSRRPNTSFCFLDIRSPGLGDTAMYLCATSRDGTGGEEQYFGPGTRLTVT.

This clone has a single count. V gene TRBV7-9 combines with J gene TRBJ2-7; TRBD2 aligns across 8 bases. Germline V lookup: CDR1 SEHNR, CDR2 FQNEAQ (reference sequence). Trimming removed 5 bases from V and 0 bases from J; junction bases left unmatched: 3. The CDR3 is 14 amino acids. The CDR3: CASSESGGSYEQYF. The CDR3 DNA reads TGTGCCAGCAGCGAAAGCGGGGGCTCCTACGAGCAGTACTTC.

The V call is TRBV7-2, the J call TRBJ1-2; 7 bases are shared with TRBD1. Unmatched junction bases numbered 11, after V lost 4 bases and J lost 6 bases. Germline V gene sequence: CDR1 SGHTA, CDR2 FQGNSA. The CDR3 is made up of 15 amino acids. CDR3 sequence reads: CASSSGSQGQNGYTF. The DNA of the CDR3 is TGTGCCAGCAGCTCCGGATCACAGGGACAGAATGGCTACACCTTC.

CDR3 DNA sequence: TGTGCCAGCAGTCGACAGGAATCTAACTATGGCTACACCTTC. It codes for CASSRQESNYGYTF. The chain is built from TRBV6-6 and TRBJ1-2; D perhaps matches TRBD1 (6 bases). Germline loops: CDR1 MNHNY, CDR2 SVGAGI (reference sequence). The CDR3 length is 14 residues. V lost 5 bases and J 0 bases, leaving 10 bases between the germline ends.

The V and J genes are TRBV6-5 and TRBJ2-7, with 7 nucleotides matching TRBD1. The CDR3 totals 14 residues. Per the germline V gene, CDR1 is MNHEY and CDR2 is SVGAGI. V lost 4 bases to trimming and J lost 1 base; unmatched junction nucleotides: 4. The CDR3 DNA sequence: TGTGCCAGCAGTTGGGGACAGACTTCCTACGAGCAGTACTTC. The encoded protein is CASSWGQTSYEQYF.

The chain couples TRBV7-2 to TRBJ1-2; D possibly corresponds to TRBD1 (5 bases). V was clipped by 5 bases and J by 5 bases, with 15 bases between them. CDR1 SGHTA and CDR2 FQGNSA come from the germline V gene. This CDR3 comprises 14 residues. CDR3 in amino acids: CASSPSDRFYGYTF. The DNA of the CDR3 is TGTGCCAGCAGCCCCTCTGACAGATTTTATGGCTACACCTTC.

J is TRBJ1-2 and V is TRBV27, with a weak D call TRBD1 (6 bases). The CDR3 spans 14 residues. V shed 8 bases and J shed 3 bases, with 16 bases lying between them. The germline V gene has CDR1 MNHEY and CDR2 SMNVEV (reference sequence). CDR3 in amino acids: CASRWGRGYYGYTF. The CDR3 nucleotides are TGTGCCAGCCGGTGGGGCAGGGGATACTATGGCTACACCTTC.

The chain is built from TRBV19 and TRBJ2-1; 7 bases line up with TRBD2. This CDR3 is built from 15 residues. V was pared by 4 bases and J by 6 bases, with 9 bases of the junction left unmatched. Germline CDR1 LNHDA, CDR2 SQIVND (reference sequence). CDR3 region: CASSKGLAESNEQFF. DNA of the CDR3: TGTGCCAGTAGTAAGGGGCTAGCGGAGAGCAATGAGCAGTTCTTC.

The CDR3 nucleotides are TGCGCCAGCAGCCACCGGACAGGAGATGAGCAGTTCTTC. Amino acids: CASSHRTGDEQFF. The chain combines TRBV5-1 with TRBJ2-1, with TRBD1 matching over 7 bases. The CDR3 has 13 amino acids. After removal of 4 bases from V and 8 bases from J, the junction contained 6 bases not matched to a gene. The germline V gene has CDR1 SGHRS and CDR2 YFSETQ.